Described below is a single T cell receptor (beta chain) sequence and its context. This sample stems from a study of technical replicates of blood from several donors. CDR3 size: 15 residues. Trimming at V came to 5 bases and at J to 5 bases, leaving 6 bases not matched to a gene. Germline V gene lookup returns CDR1 SGHAT and CDR2 FQNNGV. Assay: immunoSEQ multiplex PCR; the TCRdb copy retains only in-frame clones and omits some. The data show about 12,000 clones, 85% to 95% seen once. This clonotype was sampled from a human donor in good health. The chain joins TRBV11-2 to TRBJ2-1; 10 bases map to TRBD2. The sequenced sample consisted of PBMCs. CDR3 coding DNA: TGTGCCAGCAGCCCCCACCTAGCGGGAGACAATGAGCAGTTCTTC. Translated, it gives CASSPHLAGDNEQFF.